The 25 T cell receptor beta chains in this list originate from one sample, sequenced in a study of response to subunit inactivated influenza vaccine. Each CDR3 protein gets one entry after TCRdb re-called the RT-PCR reads with MiXCR. Here the sample spans about 570,000 distinct CDR3 sequences, about 11% being singletons. A further study also used this sample, focusing on T cells expressing NK-cell markers. This second study says: TCR beta cDNA was made by 5'RACE template switching with UMIs.

The material sequenced was PBMCs from blood, taken on the day of vaccination. Source of these receptors: a man aged 45-65 years who received an inactivated influenza vaccine.

This clonotype was seen repeatedly, ten times or more. V gene TRBV7-2 combines with J gene TRBJ2-7; 7 bases line up with TRBD2. This CDR3 contains 14 residues. The V gene's germline CDR1 is SGHTA and CDR2 FQGNSA. J gave up 2 bases and V 5 bases, and 6 bases lay outside the gene matches. In DNA, the CDR3 is TGTGCCAGCAGCCTAGGACTAGGCCCCTACGAGCAGTACTTC. It encodes CASSLGLGPYEQYF.

The chain links TRBV10-2 to TRBJ2-5; 10 nucleotides line up with TRBD1. The V gene end was trimmed by 6 bases and the J gene end by 7 bases; junction bases not matched to a gene: 2. In germline, CDR1 is WSHSY, CDR2 SAAADI. The CDR3 covers 12 residues. This CDR3 is CASRDRGGTQYF. The CDR3 coding sequence is TGCGCCAGCAGGGACAGGGGGGGGACCCAGTACTTC.

J is TRBJ2-1 and V is TRBV28; TRBD2 matches at 9 bases. Trimming removed 6 bases from V and 7 bases from J; junction bases left unmatched: 4. CDR3 length equals 13 residues. The germline gives CDR1 MDHEN, CDR2 SYDVKM. CDR3: CASRRTSVNEQFF. For the CDR3, the DNA is TGTGCCAGCAGGAGGACTAGCGTAAATGAGCAGTTCTTC.

V gene TRBV25-1 combines with J gene TRBJ2-7; the D call may be TRBD1 or TRBD2 (5 bases each). Germline lookup yields CDR1 MGHDK and CDR2 SYGVNS. With 4 bases removed from V and 1 base from J, the gap between germline ends came to 17 bases. CDR3 size: 16 residues. CDR3 protein: CASSVWDAGRSYEQYF. The CDR3 DNA is TGTGCCAGCAGTGTCTGGGACGCAGGTCGTTCCTACGAGCAGTACTTC.

This clonotype was observed at least ten times. The gene calls are TRBV12-3 or TRBV12-4 and TRBJ2-1; D gene ambiguous. The CDR3 is 14 amino acids. Trimming shortened V by 2 bases and J by 13 bases, and 18 bases separated the two germline ends. In nucleotides, the CDR3 is TGTGCCAGCAGTTTACCCCCCATGGGGTTTAGACAGTTCTTC. Translating gives CASSLPPMGFRQFF.

This clonotype was detected many times. V gene TRBV11-2 combines with J gene TRBJ2-1; 8 positions agree with TRBD1. The germline CDR1 and CDR2 sequences are SGHAT and FQNNGV. V trimming: 3 bases; J trimming: 5 bases; junction bases outside the gene matches: 12. The CDR3 is 17 residues long. DNA of the CDR3: TGTGCCAGCAGCTTCGACTACCGGGACAGGAGTAACAATGAGCAGTTCTTC. It codes for CASSFDYRDRSNNEQFF.

The rearrangement links TRBV5-1 to TRBJ1-6; D is uncertain. Germline CDR1 SGHRS, CDR2 YFSETQ. V gave up 0 bases and J gave up 5 bases, with 9 bases separating them. CDR3 length equals 15 residues. CDR3: CASSLEGVHNSPLHF. CDR3 nucleotides: TGCGCCAGCAGCTTGGAGGGAGTCCATAATTCACCCCTCCACTTT.

This clonotype was seen repeatedly, ten times or more. The gene calls are TRBV6-1 and TRBJ2-3, with 8 bases lining up with TRBD1. The V and J ends lost 4 bases and 3 bases, in that order; junction bases with no gene match: 3. From germline, CDR1 is MNHNS and CDR2 SASEGT. The CDR3 contains 14 residues. This chain's CDR3 is CASSAGQGTDTQYF. Here the CDR3 DNA reads TGTGCCAGCAGTGCCGGACAGGGAACAGATACGCAGTATTTT.

The chain uses TRBV5-1 and TRBJ2-5; D possibly matches TRBD1 or TRBD2 (6 bases each). Trimming cost V 1 base and J 2 bases, with 12 bases left between them. This CDR3 comprises 15 residues. Germline V gene data show CDR1 as SGHRS and CDR2 as YFSETQ. CDR3 amino acids: CASSLNGGLQETQYF. The CDR3 DNA is TGCGCCAGCAGCTTGAATGGGGGGCTTCAAGAGACCCAGTACTTC.

In its sample, this clonotype was seen a few times. This chain connects TRBV4-2 to TRBJ2-7; TRBD2 might be the D (6 bases). The germline V gene has CDR1 LGHNA and CDR2 YNFKEQ. The CDR3 length is 13 residues. V dropped 3 bases and J dropped 4 bases, with 10 bases sitting between them. The CDR3 loop reads CASSHGGAYEQYF. CDR3 in DNA: TGTGCCAGCAGCCACGGGGGAGCATACGAGCAGTACTTC.

This clonotype was detected only a few times. This chain joins TRBV13 and TRBJ2-7; the match to TRBD2 covers 7 bases. V was pared by 3 bases and J by 1 base, with 15 bases of the junction left unmatched. The CDR3 totals 18 residues. In germline, CDR1 is PRHDT, CDR2 FYEKMQ (reference sequence). The CDR3 DNA is TGTGCCAGCAGCTTGGGTGGTCGGCTAGCGGACGCTTCCTACGAGCAGTACTTC. As protein: CASSLGGRLADASYEQYF. Full variable domain (outside the CDR3, taken from reference TRBV13 and TRBJ2-7): AAGVIQSPRHLIKEKRETATLKCYPIPRHDTVYWYQQGPGQDPQFLISFYEKMQSDKGSIPDRFSAQQFSDYHSELNMSSLELGDSALYFCASSLGGRLADASYEQYFGPGTRLTVT.

The sample holds many counts of this clonotype. This chain uses TRBV29-1 with TRBJ2-2; D is ambiguous. Per the germline V gene, CDR1 is SQVTM and CDR2 is ANQGSEA. The CDR3 length is 15 residues. The ends were cut back, 4 bases at V and 0 bases at J, with 12 bases in the middle. CDR3 sequence: CSVGMGSANTGELFF. The CDR3 nucleotides read TGCAGCGTTGGGATGGGATCCGCGAACACCGGGGAGCTGTTTTTT.

The chain links TRBV19 to TRBJ2-7; TRBD2 matches 12 bases. The germline CDR1 and CDR2 sequences are LNHDA and SQIVND (reference sequence). V was clipped by 5 bases and J by 4 bases; unmatched bases: 24. CDR3 length: 21 amino acids. The CDR3: CASSPRSSGLAGRGLRYEQYF. The CDR3 DNA reads TGTGCCAGTAGTCCCAGATCATCGGGACTAGCGGGCCGTGGACTTCGGTACGAGCAGTACTTC. The full variable domain, completed using reference TRBV19 and TRBJ2-7, is DGGITQSPKYLFRKEGQNVTLSCEQNLNHDAMYWYRQDPGQGLRLIYYSQIVNDFQKGDIAEGYSVSREKKESFPLTVTSAQKNPTAFYLCASSPRSSGLAGRGLRYEQYFGPGTRLTVT.

This clonotype came up once. The chain is built from TRBV7-8 and TRBJ2-7; D remains unclear. CDR3 size: 11 residues. The germline gives CDR1 SGHVS, CDR2 FQNEAQ. V was clipped by 5 bases and J by 4 bases, with 6 bases between them. In nucleotides, the CDR3 is TGTGCCAGCAGCCCGCAGTACGAGCAGTACTTC. It yields the protein CASSPQYEQYF.

The chain employs TRBV20-1 and TRBJ1-6; the D gene is possibly TRBD1 (5 bases). The V end lost 0 bases, the J end lost 0 bases, and 18 bases lay between the germline ends. The CDR3 is made up of 19 amino acids. Germline V gene sequence: CDR1 DFQATT, CDR2 SNEGSKA (reference sequence). The chain's CDR3 is CSARDNWGRASSYNSPLHF. CDR3 nucleotides: TGCAGTGCTAGAGATAATTGGGGCAGGGCTAGCTCCTATAATTCACCCCTCCACTTT.

This clonotype has a handful of counts. The J gene is TRBJ2-6, the V gene TRBV19, with TRBD1 as a possible D gene (5 bases). V was cut by 5 bases and J by 0 bases, with 11 bases left in between. Germline V gene data show CDR1 as LNHDA and CDR2 as SQIVND (reference sequence). There are 16 residues in the CDR3. The CDR3 sequence: CASSVYQGSGANVLTF. CDR3 in DNA: TGTGCCAGTAGTGTCTACCAGGGCTCTGGGGCCAACGTCCTGACTTTC.

This clonotype was counted only a few times. CDR3 coding DNA: TGTGCCAGCAGCAATACAGGGGACGACACTGAAGCTTTCTTT. Amino acid sequence: CASSNTGDDTEAFF. The V and J genes are TRBV7-9 and TRBJ1-1, with 7 bases lining up with TRBD1. This CDR3 region has 14 residues. Germline values: CDR1 SEHNR, CDR2 FQNEAQ (reference sequence). V lost 5 bases, J lost 3 bases, and 6 bases stayed unmatched.

In DNA form, the CDR3 reads TGTGCCATCAGTGACGCCGGCACAGATACGCAGTATTTT. This sequence encodes CAISDAGTDTQYF. The chain uses TRBV10-3 and TRBJ2-3; D unclear. This CDR3 spans 13 amino acids. The V and J ends lost 3 bases and 1 base respectively, with 5 bases between them. The germline V gene has CDR1 ENHRY and CDR2 SYGVKD.

This chain joins TRBV5-1 and TRBJ2-7; 11 nucleotides line up with TRBD1. Germline V gene sequence: CDR1 SGHRS, CDR2 YFSETQ. With V trimmed by 4 bases and J by 4 bases, 7 bases remained unmatched. The CDR3 is 15 residues long. The CDR3 DNA is TGCGCCAGCAGCGCCGGGACAGGGGGGACGTACGAGCAGTACTTC. Encoded protein: CASSAGTGGTYEQYF.

CDR3 sequence: CATSSLAGGPWNEQFF. The CDR3 nucleotides are TGTGCCACCAGTTCTTTAGCGGGAGGGCCGTGGAATGAGCAGTTCTTC. The chain combines TRBV24-1 with TRBJ2-1, with TRBD2 identical over 11 bases. J gave up 7 bases and V 6 bases, and 10 bases lay outside the gene matches. Germline V gives CDR1 KGHDR, CDR2 SFDVKD. The length of the CDR3 is 16 residues.

The chain employs TRBV4-1 and TRBJ1-2, with D possibly matching TRBD1 (6 bases). Trimming removed 2 bases at V and 3 bases at J, with 10 bases between. The CDR3 length is 14 residues. Germline lookup yields CDR1 MGHRA and CDR2 YSYEKL. The CDR3 region has the DNA TGCGCCAGCAGCCAACGCGAGGGGGACTATGGCTACACCTTC. This encodes CASSQREGDYGYTF.

This clonotype came up a few times. The chain is built from TRBV27 and TRBJ2-7; the match to TRBD2 covers 10 bases. The V and J ends lost 6 bases and 5 bases, in that order; junction bases with no gene match: 4. The germline V gene encodes CDR1 MNHEY and CDR2 SMNVEV (reference sequence). The CDR3 has 13 amino acids. For the CDR3, the DNA is TGTGCCAGCAGACCGGGACTAGCGAACGAGCAGTACTTC. This codes for CASRPGLANEQYF.

This clonotype came up a few times. The rearrangement joins TRBV7-2 to TRBJ2-3; no clear D gene. The CDR3 is 15 amino acids. Germline values: CDR1 SGHTA, CDR2 FQGNSA. Trimming took off 3 bases at V and 2 bases at J, with 12 bases between the two ends. CDR3 sequence (DNA): TGTGCCAGCAGCTTGTTGGTCCGGCACACAGATACGCAGTATTTT. This encodes CASSLLVRHTDTQYF.

This clonotype was counted between two and nine times. V usage is TRBV12-3 or TRBV12-4 and J usage is TRBJ2-3, with D hard to call. The CDR3 is made up of 16 amino acids. Trimming cost V 5 bases and J 2 bases, with 17 bases left between them. For the CDR3, the DNA is TGTGCCAGCAGTCCACCATTAATTGCGCTCACAGATACGCAGTATTTT. Protein sequence: CASSPPLIALTDTQYF.

The table lists this clonotype with many counts. The chain carries TRBV7-8 and TRBJ1-5; no firm D call. This CDR3 comprises 13 residues. Looked up from germline, CDR1 is SGHVS and CDR2 is FQNEAQ. Trimming took off 0 bases at V and 8 bases at J, with 8 bases between the two ends. The CDR3 protein is CASSLAGLKPQHF. CDR3 DNA: TGTGCCAGCAGCTTAGCAGGACTGAAGCCCCAGCATTTT.